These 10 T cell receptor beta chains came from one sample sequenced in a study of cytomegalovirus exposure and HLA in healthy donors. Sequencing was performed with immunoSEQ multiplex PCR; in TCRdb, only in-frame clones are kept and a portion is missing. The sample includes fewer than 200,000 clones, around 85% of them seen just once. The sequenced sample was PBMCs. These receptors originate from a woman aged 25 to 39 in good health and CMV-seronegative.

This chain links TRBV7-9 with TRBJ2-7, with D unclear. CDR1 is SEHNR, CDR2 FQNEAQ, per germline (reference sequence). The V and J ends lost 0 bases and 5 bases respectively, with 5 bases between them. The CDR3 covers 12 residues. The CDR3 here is CASSLAYDEQYF. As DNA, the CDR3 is TGTGCCAGCAGCTTAGCGTATGACGAGCAGTACTTC.

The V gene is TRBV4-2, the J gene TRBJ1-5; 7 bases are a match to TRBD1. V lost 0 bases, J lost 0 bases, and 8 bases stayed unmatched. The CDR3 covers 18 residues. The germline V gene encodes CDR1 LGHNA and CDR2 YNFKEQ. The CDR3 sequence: CASSQESGTEYSNQPQHF. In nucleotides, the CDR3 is TGTGCCAGCAGCCAAGAAAGTGGGACAGAATATAGCAATCAGCCCCAGCATTTT.

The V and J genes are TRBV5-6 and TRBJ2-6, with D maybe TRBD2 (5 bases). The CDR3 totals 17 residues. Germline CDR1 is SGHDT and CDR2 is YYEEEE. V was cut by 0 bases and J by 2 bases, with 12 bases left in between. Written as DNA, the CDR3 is TGTGCCAGCAGCTTGGTTTTTGCGGGTGCTGGGGCCAACGTCCTGACTTTC. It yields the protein CASSLVFAGAGANVLTF.

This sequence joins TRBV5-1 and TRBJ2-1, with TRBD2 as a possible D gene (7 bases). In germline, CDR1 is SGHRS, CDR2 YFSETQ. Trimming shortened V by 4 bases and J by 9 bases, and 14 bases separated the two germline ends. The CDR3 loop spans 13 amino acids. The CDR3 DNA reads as TGCGCCAGCAGCATGAGGGGGGGCGCTGAGCAGTTCTTC. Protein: CASSMRGGAEQFF.

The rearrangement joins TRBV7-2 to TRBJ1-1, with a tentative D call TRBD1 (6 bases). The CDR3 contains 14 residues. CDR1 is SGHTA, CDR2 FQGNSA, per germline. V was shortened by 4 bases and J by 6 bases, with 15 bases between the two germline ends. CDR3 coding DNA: TGTGCCAGCAGCTCCCTAGGGGACAAACCTGAAGCTTTCTTT. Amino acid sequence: CASSSLGDKPEAFF.

CDR3 nucleotide sequence: TGTGCCAGCAGTTTGGGGGTGAGGTCCTACAATGAGCAGTTCTTC. It translates to CASSLGVRSYNEQFF. The rearrangement links TRBV25-1 to TRBJ2-1; perhaps D is TRBD1 or TRBD2 (5 bases each). This CDR3 comprises 15 residues. From germline, CDR1 is MGHDK and CDR2 SYGVNS. Trimming took off 5 bases at V and 1 base at J, with 12 bases between the two ends.

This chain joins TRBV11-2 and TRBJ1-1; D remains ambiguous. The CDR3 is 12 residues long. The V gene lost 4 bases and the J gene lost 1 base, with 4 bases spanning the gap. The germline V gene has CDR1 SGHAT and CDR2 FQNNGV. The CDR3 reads CASSWGNTEAFF. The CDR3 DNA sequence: TGTGCCAGCAGCTGGGGGAACACTGAAGCTTTCTTT.

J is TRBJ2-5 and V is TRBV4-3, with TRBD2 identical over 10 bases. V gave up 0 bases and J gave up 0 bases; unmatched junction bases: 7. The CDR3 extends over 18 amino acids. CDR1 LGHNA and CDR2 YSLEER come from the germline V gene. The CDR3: CASSQDALAGRNQETQYF. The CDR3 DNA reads TGCGCCAGCAGCCAAGATGCACTAGCGGGGAGAAACCAAGAGACCCAGTACTTC.

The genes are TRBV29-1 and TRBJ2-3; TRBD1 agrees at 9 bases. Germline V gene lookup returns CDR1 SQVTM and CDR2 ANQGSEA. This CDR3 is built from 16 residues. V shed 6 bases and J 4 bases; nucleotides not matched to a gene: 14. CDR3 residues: CSVRSPGQGRADTQYF. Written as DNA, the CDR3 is TGCAGCGTCCGAAGCCCCGGACAGGGGAGAGCAGATACGCAGTATTTT.

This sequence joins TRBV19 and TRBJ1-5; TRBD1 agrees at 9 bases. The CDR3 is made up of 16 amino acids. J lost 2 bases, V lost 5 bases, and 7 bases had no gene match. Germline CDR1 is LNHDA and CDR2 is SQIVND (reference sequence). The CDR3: CASSPDRGLGNQPQHF. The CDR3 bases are TGTGCCAGTAGTCCCGACAGGGGGTTAGGCAATCAGCCCCAGCATTTT.